This is a list of T cell receptor beta chains from one sample in a study of blood T cell repertoires in COVID-19. This table comes from immunoSEQ multiplex PCR, and its TCRdb copy is limited to in-frame clones, with some not included. Of tens of thousands of clones in the sample, more than 75% were seen once. The specimen sequenced was peripheral blood. These receptors all come from a human donor in a cohort sampled during active COVID-19. Both conserved end residues are part of each CDR3. Each record gives: V gene, D gene, clone size, J gene, CDR3 DNA, CDR3 protein. D genes are given only for firm matches. Size is omitted from some rows. Given values are once, few, many or a class for expanded clones.

>TRBV2|-|-|TRBJ2-7
TGTGCCAGCAGTGAAGTGGGCCGTCAGTACTTC
CASSEVGRQYF
>TRBV19|TRBD1|-|TRBJ1-4
TGTGCCAGTGGTGACAGGGCTGGTGAAAAACTGTTTTTT
CASGDRAGEKLFF
>TRBV5-4|-|once|TRBJ1-3
TGTGCCAGCAGCCCGAGGGGGGGTAGCTCTGGAAACACCATATATTTT
CASSPRGGSSGNTIYF
>TRBV5-1|TRBD1|-|TRBJ2-6
TGCGCCAGCAGCAAGACAGGGGGCGCTGCTTCTGGGGCCAACGTCCTGACTTTC
CASSKTGGAASGANVLTF
>TRBV5-1|TRBD1|-|TRBJ1-4
TGCGCCAGCACCAGGGGGCTAAATGAAAAACTGTTTTTT
CASTRGLNEKLFF
>TRBV5-8|-|once|TRBJ1-1
TGTGCCAGCAGCTTGAAGCAGGGGTTTGATCTTGTAGAAGCTTTCTTT
CASSLKQGFDLVEAFF
>TRBV19|-|once|TRBJ2-5
TGTGCCAGTAGTATAGATTTAGGACTCGATGTGACCCAGTACTTC
CASSIDLGLDVTQYF
>TRBV5-1|TRBD1|-|TRBJ2-7
TGCGCCAGCAGCTTGGGAGGGGGCCTTGACGAGCAGTACTTC
CASSLGGGLDEQYF
>TRBV6-2/TRBV6-3|-|-|TRBJ1-1
TGTGCCAGCAGTTCCCTCCTACAGGGTTCGGGCACTGAAGCTTTCTTT
CASSSLLQGSGTEAFF
>TRBV7-8|TRBD1|-|TRBJ2-7
TGTGCCAGCAGCATTCCGGGACAGGACTACGAGCAGTACTTC
CASSIPGQDYEQYF
>TRBV7-7|TRBD2|-|TRBJ2-1
TGTGCTAGCAGCTTGAGCGGGGCTAATGAGCAGTTCTTC
CASSLSGANEQFF
>TRBV5-6|-|-|TRBJ2-1
TGTGCCAGCAGCTCCGGGGGGCTCCCCAATGAGCAGTTCTTC
CASSSGGLPNEQFF
>TRBV20-1|-|-|TRBJ2-2
TGCAGCCGGCGGGTAGCCGGGGAGCTGTTTTTT
CSRRVAGELFF
>TRBV30|-|-|TRBJ1-6
TGTGCCTGGAGTGTAAGTCTGTCAGCACCCCTCCACTTT
CAWSVSLSAPLHF
>TRBV5-4|-|-|TRBJ2-7
TGTGCCAGCAGCTTGAATTCAGGGAACTACGAGCAGTACTTC
CASSLNSGNYEQYF
>TRBV7-2|TRBD1|-|TRBJ1-1
TGTGCCAGCAGCTTAGTACAGGGGAGGACTGAAGCTTTCTTT
CASSLVQGRTEAFF
>TRBV15|-|-|TRBJ1-5
TGTGCCACCAGCAGAGATTTGGGACACCAAAGCAATCAGCCCCAGCATTTT
CATSRDLGHQSNQPQHF
>TRBV2|-|once|TRBJ2-6
TGTGCCAGCAGTGAGGCGGGGGCTTACGACTCTGGGGCCAACGTCCTGACTTTC
CASSEAGAYDSGANVLTF
>TRBV6-5|TRBD1|-|TRBJ2-7
TGTGCCAGCAGTCGGACAGGGGTTGCCGAGCAGTACTTC
CASSRTGVAEQYF
>TRBV5-1|-|-|TRBJ1-1
TGCGCCAGCAGCTCAACAGGGCTGAACACTGAAGCTTTCTTT
CASSSTGLNTEAFF
>TRBV5-1|TRBD1|-|TRBJ2-7
TGCGCCAGCAGAGACCGGGACAGGGCCTCCTACGAGCAGTACTTC
CASRDRDRASYEQYF
>TRBV7-6|TRBD1|-|TRBJ1-5
TGTGCCAGCAGCCCGACCGGACAGGGGGTGGGCAATCAGCCCCAGCATTTT
CASSPTGQGVGNQPQHF
>TRBV12-3/TRBV12-4|-|-|TRBJ2-7
TGTGCCAGCAGTCGGGTGTTCTACGAGCAGTACTTC
CASSRVFYEQYF
>TRBV18|-|-|TRBJ1-1
TGTGCCAGCTCACCAGATGACAGCCCGAACACTGAAGCTTTCTTT
CASSPDDSPNTEAFF
>TRBV3-1/TRBV3-2|-|-|TRBJ1-5
TGTGCCAGCAGCCAGCTCGCGGAGAGCAATCAGCCCCAGCATTTT
CASSQLAESNQPQHF
>TRBV5-5|TRBD1|-|TRBJ1-1
TGTGCCAGCAGATGGGACAGGAGTGTCACTGAAGCTTTCTTT
CASRWDRSVTEAFF
>TRBV7-9|-|once|TRBJ1-6
TGTGCCAGCAGCAACGGCCCTACGCAGCGGGGGCGTAATTCACCCCTCCACTTT
CASSNGPTQRGRNSPLHF
>TRBV5-6|-|-|TRBJ2-7
TGTGCCAGCAGCTTGGGTTCGCAGGGGATTCGCTACGAGCAGTACTTC
CASSLGSQGIRYEQYF
>TRBV9|TRBD1|-|TRBJ1-2
TGTGCCAGCAGCGTGAAGGACAGGGGTCCCAACTATGGCTACACCTTC
CASSVKDRGPNYGYTF
>TRBV3-1/TRBV3-2|TRBD1|-|TRBJ2-5
TGTGCCAGCAGCGGTCCAGGGGGCACGAAGACCCAGTACTTC
CASSGPGGTKTQYF